This entry features one T cell receptor (beta chain) sequence. The sample comes from a study of cytomegalovirus exposure and HLA in healthy donors. PCR primers comprised 60 Vbeta and 13 Jbeta primers. Only in-frame clones appear in the TCRdb table, and some are missing; sequencing was by immunoSEQ multiplex PCR. The table lists some 110,000 clones, 76% of them singletons. The CDR3 loop spans 16 amino acids. Unmatched junction bases numbered 6, after V lost 2 bases and J lost 7 bases. Germline V gene data show CDR1 as SGHNT and CDR2 as YYREEE (reference sequence). This TCR derives from a man aged 50 to 60 in good health and CMV-seropositive. The sample taken for sequencing was PBMCs. The rearrangement uses TRBV5-4 and TRBJ1-6; 10 nucleotides line up with TRBD1. DNA of the CDR3: TGTGCCAGCAGCTTCACGGGACAGGGGCGAAATTCACCCCTCCACTTT. Amino acid sequence: CASSFTGQGRNSPLHF. The whole variable domain, filled in from reference TRBV5-4 and TRBJ1-6, reads ETGVTQSPTHLIKTRGQQVTLRCSSQSGHNTVSWYQQALGQGPQFIFQYYREEENGRGNFPPRFSGLQFPNYSSELNVNALELDDSALYLCASSFTGQGRNSPLHFGNGTRLTVT.